Listed here are 27 T cell receptor beta chains from one sample, sequenced in a study of identical twins. TCRdb fed the 5' RACE reads into MiXCR, producing one record per CDR3 protein. The sample holds hundreds of thousands of distinct CDR3 sequences; 7.1% are singletons and the top ten take approximately 1.5%. The same specimen was also included in a second study, on yellow fever vaccine responses in identical twins.

Sample: PBMCs. Receptors originate from a woman aged 18-29 years in good health.

V and J are TRBV19 and TRBJ2-2; weak D call: TRBD1 (6 bases). CDR1 LNHDA and CDR2 SQIVND come from the germline V gene (reference sequence). V was cut by 5 bases and J by 4 bases, with 11 bases left in between. This CDR3 comprises 14 residues. CDR3 region: CASSSVGGTGELFF. CDR3 sequence (DNA): TGTGCCAGTAGTTCTGTAGGGGGCACCGGGGAGCTGTTTTTT.

DNA for the CDR3: TGCAGTGCCCAAAGTCTTACAGGGCAGGAGACCCAGTACTTC. It codes for CSAQSLTGQETQYF. The V and J genes are TRBV20-1 and TRBJ2-5; possible D gene TRBD1, 6 bases. This CDR3 is built from 14 residues. V dropped 6 bases and J dropped 5 bases, with 19 bases sitting between them. Germline V CDR1 and CDR2: DFQATT, SNEGSKA (reference sequence).

In its sample, this clonotype was seen a few times. The J gene is TRBJ2-7, the V gene TRBV28, with TRBD1 matching 9 bases. This CDR3 has 16 residues. The germline V gene encodes CDR1 MDHEN and CDR2 SYDVKM. With 4 bases clipped from V and 2 bases from J, the junction kept 9 bases outside the gene matches. The CDR3 loop reads CASSSFPGQGPYEQYV. The CDR3 nucleotides are TGTGCCAGCAGTTCATTCCCGGGACAGGGACCCTACGAGCAGTACGTC.

The chain employs TRBV20-1 and TRBJ1-5, with D uncertain. With 3 bases removed from V and 0 bases from J, the gap between germline ends came to 18 bases. Germline V gene sequence: CDR1 DFQATT, CDR2 SNEGSKA (reference sequence). This CDR3 has 17 residues. CDR3 in DNA: TGCAGTGCTAGCGATCGGTTGGGTCGGTATAGCAATCAGCCCCAGCATTTT. Residues: CSASDRLGRYSNQPQHF.

This clonotype was counted many times. CDR3 coding DNA: TGCGCCAGCAGCTCATCCGGGGGTCTAGCCAAAAACATTCAGTACTTC. Its protein product is CASSSSGGLAKNIQYF. The V and J genes are TRBV5-1 and TRBJ2-4; a possible D gene is TRBD2 (6 bases). Between the trimmed V and J ends, which lost 3 bases and 0 bases, there was a span of 13 bases. This CDR3 contains 16 residues. Germline values: CDR1 SGHRS, CDR2 YFSETQ.

This clonotype was found many times. This sequence joins TRBV5-1 and TRBJ2-3; D not certain. The V gene lost 2 bases and the J gene lost 0 bases, with 4 bases spanning the gap. Germline CDR1 is SGHRS and CDR2 is YFSETQ. There are 13 residues in the CDR3. CDR3 residues: CASSFGSTDTQYF. The CDR3 DNA reads as TGCGCCAGCAGCTTTGGAAGCACAGATACGCAGTATTTT.

This clonotype was seen at least ten times. The chain uses TRBV5-1 and TRBJ2-2, with 10 positions matching TRBD2. CDR3 length equals 15 residues. V lost 3 bases, J lost 4 bases, and 3 bases stayed unmatched. CDR1 SGHRS and CDR2 YFSETQ come from the germline V gene. Here the CDR3 reads CASSSWTSGTGELFF. The DNA of the CDR3 is TGCGCCAGCAGCTCGTGGACTAGCGGCACCGGGGAGCTGTTTTTT.

The chain is built from TRBV24-1 and TRBJ2-6; no definite D call. Trimming left V 1 base short and J 1 base short, with 10 bases between. Germline V CDR1 and CDR2: KGHDR, SFDVKD. The CDR3 runs 17 residues. The CDR3 DNA reads TGTGCCACCAGTGATTTCCCTCAACCGTCTGGGGCCAACGTCCTGACTTTC. Translation gives CATSDFPQPSGANVLTF.

The count of this clonotype is one. This sequence joins TRBV24-1 and TRBJ2-1; 9 nucleotides line up with TRBD2. Unmatched junction bases numbered 5, after V lost 4 bases and J lost 5 bases. Germline V gives CDR1 KGHDR, CDR2 SFDVKD. CDR3 length: 15 amino acids. In DNA form, the CDR3 reads TGTGCCACCAGTGAACCGGGACTAGCCGACAATGAGCAGTTCTTC. Translation: CATSEPGLADNEQFF.

CDR3 sequence: CASSLVFTKSYNEQFF. In nucleotides, the CDR3 is TGCGCCAGCAGCTTGGTGTTCACTAAATCCTACAATGAGCAGTTCTTC. The V call is TRBV5-1, the J call TRBJ2-1; D gene uncertain. Germline V gene lookup returns CDR1 SGHRS and CDR2 YFSETQ. The CDR3 covers 16 residues. Trimming pared 0 bases from V and 1 base from J, leaving 11 bases between.

The sample holds a few counts of this clonotype. The V and J genes are TRBV11-3 and TRBJ2-3; D remains unclear. Trimming removed 5 bases at V and 0 bases at J, with 9 bases between. This CDR3 comprises 14 residues. Germline CDR1 SGHNT, CDR2 YENEEA. CDR3 loop: CASSEFRSTDTQYF. CDR3 nucleotides: TGTGCCAGCAGCGAGTTTCGGAGCACAGATACGCAGTATTTT.

The genes are TRBV2 and TRBJ1-1; TRBD1 might be the D (6 bases). The ends were cut back, 2 bases at V and 3 bases at J, with 7 bases in the middle. Germline lookup yields CDR1 SNHLY and CDR2 FYNNEI. This CDR3 has 13 residues. CDR3 in DNA: TGTGCCAGCAGTGAAAACAGGGACACTGAAGCTTTCTTT. Encoded protein: CASSENRDTEAFF.

The chain links TRBV12-3 or TRBV12-4 to TRBJ1-1; maybe TRBD1 (5 bases). V was cut by 0 bases and J by 8 bases, with 10 bases left in between. The CDR3 is made up of 13 amino acids. The CDR3 DNA follows: TGTGCCAGCAGTTTAGCGGGACCCAGGGAAGCTTTCTTT. This sequence encodes CASSLAGPREAFF.

This clonotype turned up a few times. The genes are TRBV12-3 or TRBV12-4 and TRBJ1-2, with D perhaps TRBD1 (5 bases). This CDR3 has 12 amino acids. Trimming removed 0 bases at V and 9 bases at J, with 8 bases between. The CDR3, as DNA: TGTGCCAGCAGTTTAGCTGGGGCCAGCTACACCTTC. It codes for CASSLAGASYTF.

V usage is TRBV12-3 or TRBV12-4 and J usage is TRBJ2-1; 16 nucleotides match TRBD2. Trimming removed 4 bases from V and 12 bases from J; junction bases left unmatched: 9. There are 16 residues in the CDR3. This chain's CDR3 is CASSSPGTSGREGQFF. For the CDR3, the DNA is TGTGCCAGCAGTTCCCCCGGGACTAGCGGGAGGGAAGGGCAGTTCTTC.

The rearrangement links TRBV12-5 to TRBJ2-2; 7 bases align to TRBD2. This CDR3 contains 15 residues. The trim removed 6 bases at V and 6 bases at J, leaving 10 bases unmatched. Germline lookup yields CDR1 LGHNT and CDR2 FRNRAP. DNA for the CDR3: TGTGCTAGTGGCCCGGGGGGTAGCTGGGCCGGGGAGCTGTTTTTT. Its translation is CASGPGGSWAGELFF.

DNA of the CDR3: TGCAGCGGCCTAGCGGGGGGCCCCAATGAGCAGTTCTTC. The encoded protein is CSGLAGGPNEQFF. This chain links TRBV29-1 with TRBJ2-1; 11 bases fit TRBD2. Germline V CDR1 and CDR2: SQVTM, ANQGSEA. V gave up 7 bases and J gave up 6 bases; unmatched junction bases: 5. This CDR3 is 13 amino acids long.

The chain joins TRBV4-1 to TRBJ1-6; no definite D call. Per germline, CDR1 MGHRA and CDR2 YSYEKL. The length of the CDR3 is 14 residues. The V end was cut by 2 bases, the J end by 10 bases, with 12 bases between. The CDR3 DNA is TGCGCCAGCAGCCAATACTGGTTGAGGTCACCCCTCCACTTT. Amino acids: CASSQYWLRSPLHF.

V and J are TRBV18 and TRBJ2-1; D not certain. From germline, CDR1 is KGHSH and CDR2 LQKENI. Trimming removed 6 bases at V and 6 bases at J, with 15 bases between. The CDR3 spans 14 residues. CDR3 nucleotide sequence: TGTGCCAGCTCCTTGGATCGCCTCGGCAATGAGCAGTTCTTC. Its translation is CASSLDRLGNEQFF.

The chain combines TRBV11-2 with TRBJ1-2, with 7 nucleotides matching TRBD1. The CDR3 spans 13 residues. CDR1 and CDR2 from the germline V gene are SGHAT and FQNNGV. V lost 5 bases and J lost 8; bases outside the gene matches: 8. The CDR3 loop is CASSTPDRRGYTF. The CDR3 bases are TGTGCCAGCAGCACCCCGGACAGGAGAGGCTACACCTTC.

In this sample, this clonotype turned up many times. The chain couples TRBV4-1 to TRBJ1-4, with D uncertain. The germline gives CDR1 MGHRA, CDR2 YSYEKL. V shed 0 bases and J shed 0 bases, with 11 bases lying between them. This CDR3 has 17 amino acids. For the CDR3, the DNA is TGCGCCAGCAGCCAAGATACCACCTCTGCAACTAATGAAAAACTGTTTTTT. Residues: CASSQDTTSATNEKLFF.

This clonotype has at least ten counts. V and J are TRBV28 and TRBJ2-3; the match to TRBD2 covers 8 bases. This CDR3 has 16 residues. Germline CDR1 reads MDHEN; CDR2 reads SYDVKM. The trim removed 6 bases at V and 7 bases at J, leaving 15 bases unmatched. CDR3 nucleotide sequence: TGTGCCAGCAGCCGTCCGGGAGCGGGAGAGAGAAATACGCAGTATTTT. This sequence encodes CASSRPGAGERNTQYF.

A few counts support this clonotype. This rearrangement joins TRBV7-9 to TRBJ2-5, with TRBD2 matching 8 bases. CDR1 and CDR2 (germline): SEHNR, FQNEAQ (reference sequence). The CDR3 runs to 15 residues. The V gene end was trimmed by 6 bases and the J gene end by 5 bases; junction bases not matched to a gene: 11. CDR3 coding DNA: TGTGCCAGCAGGCCCCCGGGACTAGTGAGGGAGACCCAGTACTTC. It encodes CASRPPGLVRETQYF.

This clonotype was counted at least ten times. This rearrangement joins TRBV7-8 to TRBJ2-3, with TRBD1 identical over 9 bases. The ends lost 2 bases at V and 6 bases at J; junction bases unmatched: 9. Per germline, CDR1 SGHVS and CDR2 FQNEAQ. CDR3 length: 16 amino acids. CDR3 coding DNA: TGTGCCAGCAGCTTAAGAGCACAGGGGGCCTACGATACGCAGTATTTT. It encodes CASSLRAQGAYDTQYF. Based on the CDR3 plus reference TRBV7-8 and TRBJ2-3, the full variable domain is GAGVSQSPRYKVAKRGQDVALRCDPISGHVSLFWYQQALGQGPEFLTYFQNEAQLDKSGLPSDRFFAERPEGSVSTLKIQRTQQEDSAVYLCASSLRAQGAYDTQYFGPGTRLTVL.

This clonotype was found many times. V is TRBV12-3 or TRBV12-4 and J is TRBJ2-1; 7 nucleotides agree with TRBD2. V lost 3 bases and J lost 2; bases outside the gene matches: 4. The CDR3 loop spans 15 amino acids. The CDR3 loop is CASSLGEGTYNEQFF. In DNA form, the CDR3 reads TGTGCCAGCAGTTTGGGGGAGGGGACCTACAATGAGCAGTTCTTC.

This clonotype has just a few counts. The chain joins TRBV20-1 to TRBJ2-5; a possible D gene is TRBD1 (6 bases). The V and J ends lost 2 bases and 3 bases respectively, with 10 bases between them. CDR1 and CDR2 from the germline V gene are DFQATT and SNEGSKA (reference sequence). CDR3 length equals 13 residues. The CDR3 DNA follows: TGCAGTGCTAGAACAACAGGGAAAGAGACCCAGTACTTC. It yields the protein CSARTTGKETQYF.

The V call is TRBV29-1, the J call TRBJ2-3; 9 nucleotides align to TRBD2. Germline V gene lookup returns CDR1 SQVTM and CDR2 ANQGSEA. The length of the CDR3 is 13 residues. J lost 3 bases, V lost 8 bases, and 6 bases had no gene match. This chain's CDR3 is CSLASGITDTQYF. The CDR3 DNA follows: TGCAGCCTTGCTAGCGGGATTACAGATACGCAGTATTTT.